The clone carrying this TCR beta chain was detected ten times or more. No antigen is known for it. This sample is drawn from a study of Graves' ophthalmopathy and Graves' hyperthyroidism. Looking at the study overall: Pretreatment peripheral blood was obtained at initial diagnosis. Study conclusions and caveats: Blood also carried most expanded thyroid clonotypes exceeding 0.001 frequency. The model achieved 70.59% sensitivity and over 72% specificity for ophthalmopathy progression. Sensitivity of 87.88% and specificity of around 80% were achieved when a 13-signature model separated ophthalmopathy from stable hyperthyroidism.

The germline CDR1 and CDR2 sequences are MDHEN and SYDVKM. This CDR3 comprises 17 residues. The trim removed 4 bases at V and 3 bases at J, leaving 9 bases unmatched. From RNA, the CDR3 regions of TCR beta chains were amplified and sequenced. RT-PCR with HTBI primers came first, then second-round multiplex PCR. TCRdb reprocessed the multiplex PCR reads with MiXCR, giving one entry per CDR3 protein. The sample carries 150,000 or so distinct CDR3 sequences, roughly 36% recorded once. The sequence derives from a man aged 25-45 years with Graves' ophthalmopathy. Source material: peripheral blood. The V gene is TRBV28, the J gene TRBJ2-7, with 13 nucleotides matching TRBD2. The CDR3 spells CASSSPGTSGILYEQYF. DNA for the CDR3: TGTGCCAGCAGTTCCCCAGGGACTAGCGGGATCCTCTACGAGCAGTACTTC.